Each of the 4 T cell receptor beta chains below was sequenced from the same sample in a study of PD-L1 blockade in urothelial cancer. Assay: immunoSEQ multiplex PCR; the TCRdb copy retains only in-frame clones and omits some. The repertoire holds over 75,000 clones, with over 65% as singletons. The time point denotes: pretreatment peripheral blood. The sample here was PBMCs, taken around atezolizumab (anti-PD-L1) treatment. The receptors were gathered from a man aged 60 to 69 with urothelial cancer.

V and J are TRBV7-2 and TRBJ2-7; TRBD2 matches at 13 bases. Losses at the gene ends were 5 bases for V and 9 bases for J; bases not matched to a gene: 7. Per the germline V gene, CDR1 is SGHTA and CDR2 is FQGNSA. This CDR3 has 14 amino acids. The CDR3 loop is CASSPETSGRSQYF. DNA of the CDR3: TGTGCCAGCAGCCCCGAGACTAGCGGGAGGTCGCAGTACTTC.

CDR3 loop: CASSLREVLDTQYF. The CDR3 DNA sequence: TGTGCCAGCAGCTTAAGGGAGGTATTAGATACGCAGTATTTT. The V call is TRBV7-3, the J call TRBJ2-3, with D possibly matching TRBD2 (6 bases). The germline V and J ends were trimmed by 1 base and 5 bases, with 10 bases remaining between them. The CDR3 has 14 residues. Looked up from germline, CDR1 is SGHTA and CDR2 is FQGTGA.

This clone has a count of ten or more. The chain has TRBV9 and TRBJ1-4; D gene ambiguous. The CDR3 covers 14 residues. The germline gives CDR1 SGDLS, CDR2 YYNGEE. Trimming removed 4 bases at V and 7 bases at J, with 14 bases between. The CDR3 DNA reads as TGTGCCAGCAGCCCTACCGGGGATTCTGAAAAACTGTTTTTT. Amino acid sequence: CASSPTGDSEKLFF.

This clone turned up a few times. The V and J genes are TRBV21-1 and TRBJ1-5. TRBV21-1 is an annotated pseudogene. CDR3 length: 17 residues. The CDR3, as DNA: TGTGCCAGCAGCAAAGAGTACCGGGGTTTGAGCAATCAGCCCCAGCATTTT. It specifies CASSKEYRGLSNQPQHF.